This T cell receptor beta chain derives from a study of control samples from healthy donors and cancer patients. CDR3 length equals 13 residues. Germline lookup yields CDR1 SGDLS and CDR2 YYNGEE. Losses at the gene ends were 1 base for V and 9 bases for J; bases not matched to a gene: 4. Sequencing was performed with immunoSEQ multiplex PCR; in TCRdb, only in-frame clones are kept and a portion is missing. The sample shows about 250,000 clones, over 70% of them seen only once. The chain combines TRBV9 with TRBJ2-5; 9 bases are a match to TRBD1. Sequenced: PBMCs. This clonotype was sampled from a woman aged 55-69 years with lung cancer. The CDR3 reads CASSVQGQGSQYF. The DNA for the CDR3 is TGTGCCAGCAGCGTACAGGGACAGGGCTCCCAGTACTTC.